The present TCR beta chain was sequenced within a study of blood T cell repertoires in COVID-19 (dated by TCRdb to about 2020). Concerning the study at large: Collaborator samples came from the United States, Italy and Spain and covered acute and convalescent phases of COVID-19. Samples were obtained from the ongoing ImmuneRACE study (first 160 participants) and from roughly 1,300 subjects provided by 6 global collaborators. Sample metadata almost always included a de-identified subject ID, COVID-19 status, age in years and sex. The prospective study material was composed of cDNA or gDNA derived from T cells, B-cell-depleted T cells, or PBMCs. Where available, HLA class I and class II types were obtained from metadata supplied by the sample provider rather than from assay-based typing. Subjects who had been exposed to COVID-19, were actively infected with it, or had recovered from it provided the deeply sampled blood TCRbeta repertoires that made up the dataset. A freely available public database, intended as a resource for researchers studying the immune response to SARS-CoV-2, is where the repertoires were released.

The collaborating institutions used their own protocols to collect whole blood in K2EDTA tubes. For TCRbeta analysis, collaborators shipped samples as frozen whole blood, isolated PBMCs, or DNA extracted from either of those sample types. This clone was observed a few times. Its antigen specificity is not known. No quality values exist for individual bases; no much larger clone is one base distant. From the cysteine through the phenylalanine, the CDR3 covers 14 amino acids. Only CDR3 DNA remains: 42 bases, in frame from the first base. The germline V gene encodes CDR1 SGHVS and CDR2 FQNEAQ. The V end loses 5 bases and the J end loses 5 bases, and a stretch of 13 bases separates them. The immunoSEQ Assay, a bias-controlled multiplex PCR, was used to amplify TCRbeta CDR3 regions from genomic DNA. The authors' analysis ran thus. Nucleated cell counts per sample were estimated from amplification of reference gene primers within the assay. Sequence reads were collapsed and filtered to measure the absolute abundance of every unique TCRbeta CDR3 rearrangement. For each sample, productive Simpson clonality was calculated by taking the square root of Simpson's diversity index across productive rearrangements. TCRdb retrieved this table from immuneACCESS and kept in-frame rearrangements only. Not all clones are present; in checked studies, unresolved V genes account for under half, and no reason is known for the remainder. The V and J calls and clone size come from that table; D and trimming were worked out from the DNA. The sample table contains 99,000 or so clones; only one count was recorded for roughly 82% of them. 26% of the sample is in the top ten clones.

Results the study describes overall, beyond this receptor: The amount of clinical and demographic metadata varied by source and participant and was provided uncurated.

Specimen: peripheral blood. The TCR was taken from a man in his fifties or sixties with acute or convalescent COVID-19. The rearrangement joined TRBV7-8 to TRBJ1-5; TRBD1 could be the D gene, as 5 bases match. The DNA sequence is TGTGCCAGCAGCCTATACCTAGGGGATCAGCCCCAGCATTTT. Translated, it reads CASSLYLGDQPQHF. Reference TRBV7-8 and TRBJ1-5 proteins supply the regions before and after the CDR3; the full variable domain is: GAGVSQSPRYKVAKRGQDVALRCDPISGHVSLFWYQQALGQGPEFLTYFQNEAQLDKSGLPSDRFFAERPEGSVSTLKIQRTQQEDSAVYLCASSLYLGDQPQHFGDGTRLSIL.